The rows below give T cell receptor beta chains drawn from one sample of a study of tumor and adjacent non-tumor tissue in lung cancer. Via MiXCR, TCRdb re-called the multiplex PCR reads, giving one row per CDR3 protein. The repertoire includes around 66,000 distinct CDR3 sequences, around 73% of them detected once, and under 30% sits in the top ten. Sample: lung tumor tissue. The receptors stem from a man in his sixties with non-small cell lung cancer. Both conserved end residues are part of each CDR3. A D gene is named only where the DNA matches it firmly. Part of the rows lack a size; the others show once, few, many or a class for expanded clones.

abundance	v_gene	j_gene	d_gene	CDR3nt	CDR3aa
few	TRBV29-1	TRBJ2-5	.	TGCAGTGTTAAGACCTCAAGCATGGAGACCCAGTACTTC	CSVKTSSMETQYF
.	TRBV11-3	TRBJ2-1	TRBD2	TGTGCCAACAGCTTAATGTACGCTACTAGGCGGGAGGCAGTGGGCTACAATGAGCAGTTCTTC	CANSLMYATRREAVGYNEQFF
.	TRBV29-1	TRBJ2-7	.	.	CSVGTGTRGSGLEQYF
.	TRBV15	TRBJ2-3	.	TGTATCACCAGCAGAGGACAACTCATAGATACGCAGTATTTT	CITSRGQLIDTQYF
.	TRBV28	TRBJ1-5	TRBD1	TGTACCAGCAGTTTAGGGCCGGCAGGGGGGGTGGGCAATCAGCCTCAGCATTTT	CTSSLGPAGGVGNQPQHF
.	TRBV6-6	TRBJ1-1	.	TGTGTCAGCACCTATTGGGGTGGGGGGGTGAACACTGAAGTTTTCTTT	CVSTYWGGGVNTEVFF
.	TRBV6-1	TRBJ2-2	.	TGTGCCAGCAGCGACTGGGGGCGAAACATCGGGGAGCTGTTTTTT	CASSDWGRNIGELFF
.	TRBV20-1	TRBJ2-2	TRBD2	TGCAGTGCTACTTTAGCGGGGGGGCCGGAGGCAGGGGAGCTGTTTTTT	CSATLAGGPEAGELFF
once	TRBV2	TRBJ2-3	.	TGTGCCAGCAGTGAAATGCTAGCAGCAGATACGCAGTATTTT	CASSEMLAADTQYF
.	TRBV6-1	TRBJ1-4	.	TGTGCTAGCAATGAATTTGCAACTAATGAAAAACTGTTTTTT	CASNEFATNEKLFF
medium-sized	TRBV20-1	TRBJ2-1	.	TGCAGTGCTAGAAGGGACACCAGCGAGCAGTTCTTC	CSARRDTSEQFF
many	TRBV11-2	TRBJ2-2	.	TGTGCCAGCAGCTTAGGGCGGCCCGGGGAGCTGTTTTTT	CASSLGRPGELFF
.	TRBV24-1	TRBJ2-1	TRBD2	TGTGCCACCAGTCACCGCACTAGCGGGAGGGCCGGTATGGCCGCCAATGAGCAGTTCTTC	CATSHRTSGRAGMAANEQFF
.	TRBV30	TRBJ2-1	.	TGTGCCTGGACGGGGGGACAGTATAACCATGACCAGTTCTTC	CAWTGGQYNHDQFF
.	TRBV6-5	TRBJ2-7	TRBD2	TGTGACAACAGTTACTCGAGGCGGGAGACGGCCGAGTGGTACTTC	CDNSYSRRETAEWYF
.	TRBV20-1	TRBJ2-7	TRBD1	TGCGGTGGAGCTTGGACAGGGGGAAGGAACGAGCAGTACTTC	CGGAWTGGRNEQYF
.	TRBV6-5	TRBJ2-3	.	TGTGCCAGCAGTCCCAAAGCGGGTGGCACAGATATGCAGAATTTT	CASSPKAGGTDMQNF
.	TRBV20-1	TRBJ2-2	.	TGCAGTACTACTTTAGCAGGAGGGCCGGAGATCGGGGAGCTGTTTTTT	CSTTLAGGPEIGELFF
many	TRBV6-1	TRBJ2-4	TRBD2	TGTGCCACCTCGGAGCGGGAGGGCCTGCGCAAAAACATTCAGTACTTC	CATSEREGLRKNIQYF
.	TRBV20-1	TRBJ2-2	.	TGTAGTGCTAGAGGGAACATTGGGACCGGGGGGCTGTTTTTT	CSARGNIGTGGLFF
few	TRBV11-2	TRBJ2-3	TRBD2	TGTGCCAGCAGCCTGGGACTAGCGGCAGAAGATACGCAGTATTTT	CASSLGLAAEDTQYF
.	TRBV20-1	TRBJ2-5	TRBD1	TGCAGTGCTAGGAACGGGACAGGGGTTTTTGGAACACAGTACTTC	CSARNGTGVFGTQYF
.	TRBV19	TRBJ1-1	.	TGTGCCAGTAATAGGCCCCAGAAGACTGAAGCTTTCTTT	CASNRPQKTEAFF
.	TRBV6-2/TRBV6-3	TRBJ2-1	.	TGTGCCAGCAGTTATAATAGAGGCGGGAACGATGAGCAATTCTTC	CASSYNRGGNDEQFF
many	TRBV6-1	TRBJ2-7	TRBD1	TGTGCCAGCACTAAGACAGGGACGTCAGGTTTTAGCTCCTACGAGCAGTACTTC	CASTKTGTSGFSSYEQYF
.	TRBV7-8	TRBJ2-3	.	TGTACCAGCAGCTTAGTACCTCAAGGTACAGATACACAGTATTTT	CTSSLVPQGTDTQYF
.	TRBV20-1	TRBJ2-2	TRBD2	TGCAGTGCTAGAGAAAGGGGAAGGCTAGCGGGTTCAGGGAAGCTGTTTTTT	CSARERGRLAGSGKLFF
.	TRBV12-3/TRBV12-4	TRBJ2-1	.	TGTGCCAGCAGTCTCTCGGAGATCTCCTACAATGAGCACTTCTTC	CASSLSEISYNEHFF
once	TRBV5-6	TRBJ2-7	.	TGTGCCCGCAGCTTGGTTAGGGGTAAAAGCGAGCAGTACTTC	CARSLVRGKSEQYF
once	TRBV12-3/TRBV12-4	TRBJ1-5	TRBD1	TGTGACAGAAGTTTCAGGGGGAGCAATAAGATACAGCATTTT	CDRSFRGSNKIQHF
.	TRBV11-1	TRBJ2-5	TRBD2	TGTGCCAGCAGCTTGGGACTAGCAGTGGGGGAGACCCGGTACTTC	CASSLGLAVGETRYF
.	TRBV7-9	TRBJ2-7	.	TGTGCCGGCAGCTTAGTAGGAGGCGAGCAGTACTTC	CAGSLVGGEQYF
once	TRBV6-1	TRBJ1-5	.	TGTGCCAGCAACCCCTCTCTGCGCAATCAGCCCCAGAATTTT	CASNPSLRNQPQNF
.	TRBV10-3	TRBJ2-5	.	TGTACCATCAATGACGAACTAGGCAAAGAAGAGACCCAGTACTTC	CTINDELGKEETQYF
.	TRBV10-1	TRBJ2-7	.	TGCGCCAGTAACCGGAACAGGGCCTACGAGCAGTACTTC	CASNRNRAYEQYF
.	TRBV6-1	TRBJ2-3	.	TGTGCCAGCAGTGAAAGAAGTGGGAGACAAGATAGGCAGTATTTT	CASSERSGRQDRQYF